Listed below are T cell receptor beta chains from one sample, sequenced in a study of blood T cell repertoires in COVID-19. Some clones are missing from TCRdb's copy, which holds only in-frame ones; the method was immunoSEQ multiplex PCR. In the table there are more than 35,000 clones, about four fifths of which are singletons. The sample consisted of peripheral blood. These receptors all stem from a man aged 45 to 65 with active or convalescent COVID-19. Both conserved end residues are trimmed from each CDR3. A D gene is named only where the DNA matches it firmly.

d_gene | v_gene | CDR3aa
- | TRBV4-1 | ASRGLTVNTEAF
- | TRBV18 | ASSPPSFRSGGASQETQY
- | TRBV19 | ASSIAGQTYEQY
- | TRBV12-5 | ASRLETANTEAF
TRBD2 | TRBV6-5 | ASTQGLAGPETQY
- | TRBV15 | ATSRVSMAVATNEKLF
- | TRBV11-2 | ASSLGGGYEQY
- | TRBV6-1 | ASSEAGFGTGSSYEQY
- | TRBV6-5 | ASSYLGRDYEQY
- | TRBV2 | ASKDSLDQPQH
- | TRBV2 | ASRKGQTKSYNEQF
- | TRBV5-6 | ASSPDRMNTEAF
- | TRBV27 | ASSLVGDTTTEAF
TRBD1 | TRBV7-2 | ASSLASSPRQGPSGANVLT
- | TRBV11-1 | ASSLGRGYEQY
TRBD1 | TRBV19 | ASSSGQGFNGYT
- | TRBV7-9 | ASTPVKGQGGTEAF
- | TRBV5-4 | ASSGWGGGGVDTQY
TRBD1 | TRBV3-1/TRBV3-2 | ASSQLGQRLTGELF
- | TRBV19 | ASSIGSTMSGSPLH
- | TRBV13 | ASSLGGQMNTEAF
- | TRBV7-9 | ASSPRGPGANNEQF
TRBD2 | TRBV7-6 | ASSLWGGDTQY
TRBD2 | TRBV5-1 | ASSPPSGDTQY
- | TRBV5-6 | ASSLLGGSYNEQF
- | TRBV5-1 | ASSLVGGRTEAF
TRBD2 | TRBV6-1 | ASSVVVVLAGGQETQY
- | TRBV6-1 | ASSVDFSSGANVLT
TRBD1 | TRBV5-6 | ASSGPRTGGNYGYT
TRBD1 | TRBV9 | ASSSVQGKTQY
- | TRBV11-2 | ASSPTQDGTGYGYT
TRBD1 | TRBV7-9 | ASSTGVSTPLH
TRBD1 | TRBV5-5 | ASSSQGGYDNQPQH
- | TRBV19 | ASSIRAGYEKLF
TRBD1 | TRBV5-4 | ASSSGTGVLGEQY
- | TRBV19 | ASSIAPGDINSPLH
- | TRBV6-1 | ASSEDRSSQETQY
TRBD1 | TRBV5-1 | ASSLQGFGNTGELF
- | TRBV19 | ASSTRTMGDGETQY
- | TRBV21-1 | ASSKAGDDYYGYT
- | TRBV3-1/TRBV3-2 | ASSQEYTDTQY
- | TRBV20-1 | SASMSGSNQPQH
- | TRBV5-1 | ASSYSRKETQY
- | TRBV5-8 | ASSLYFTNTGELF
- | TRBV30 | AWTLGTGTGYEQY
TRBD1 | TRBV4-1 | ASAEGDRDGNEQF
TRBD2 | TRBV11-2 | ASSTRMSGGAGNEQF
- | TRBV14 | ASSQVGYRGTIY
TRBD2 | TRBV10-2 | ASRDYLRDTQY
- | TRBV7-6 | ASSLAGRHSNQPQH
TRBD1 | TRBV25-1 | ASSEKEGASYGYT
TRBD1 | TRBV9 | ASSRTGATNEKLF
TRBD1 | TRBV2 | ASSPGQGAGELF
- | TRBV14 | ASSQVQTGNTIY
- | TRBV5-6 | ASSLGSGYNEQF
- | TRBV4-1 | ASSRGPSHTEAF
TRBD2 | TRBV7-2 | ASSLVGGTYNEQF
TRBD1 | TRBV6-1 | ASSEDRGFSYNSPLH
- | TRBV7-6 | ASSLTTGREQY